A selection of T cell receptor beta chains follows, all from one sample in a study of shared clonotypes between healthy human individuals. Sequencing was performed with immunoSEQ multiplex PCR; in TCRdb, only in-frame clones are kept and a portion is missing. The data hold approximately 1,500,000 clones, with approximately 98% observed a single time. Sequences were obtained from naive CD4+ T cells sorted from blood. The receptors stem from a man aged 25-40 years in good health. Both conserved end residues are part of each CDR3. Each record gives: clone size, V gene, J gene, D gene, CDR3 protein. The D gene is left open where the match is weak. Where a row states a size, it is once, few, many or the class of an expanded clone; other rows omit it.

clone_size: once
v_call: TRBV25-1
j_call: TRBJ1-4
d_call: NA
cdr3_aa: CASSAPVGRNEKLFF

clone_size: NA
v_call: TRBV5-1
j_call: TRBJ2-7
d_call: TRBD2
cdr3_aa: CASSLAGTSGSYEQYF

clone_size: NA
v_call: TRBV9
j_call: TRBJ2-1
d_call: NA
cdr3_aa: CASNRRGDYLNEQFF

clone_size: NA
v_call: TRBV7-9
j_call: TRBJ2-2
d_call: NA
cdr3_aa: CASSSKGIANTGELFF

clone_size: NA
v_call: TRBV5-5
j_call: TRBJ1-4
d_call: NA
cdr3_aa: CASSLFGYGNEKLFF

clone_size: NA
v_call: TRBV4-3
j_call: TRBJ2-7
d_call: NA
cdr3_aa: CASSQEGGAYEQYF

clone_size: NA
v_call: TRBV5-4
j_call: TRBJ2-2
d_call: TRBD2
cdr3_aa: CASSLGLAGNTGELFF

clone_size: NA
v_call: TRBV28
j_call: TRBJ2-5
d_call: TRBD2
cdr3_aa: CASSRLALLAAETQYF

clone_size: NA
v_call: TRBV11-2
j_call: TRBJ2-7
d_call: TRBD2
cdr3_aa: CASSLTLAGGSYGPYEQYF

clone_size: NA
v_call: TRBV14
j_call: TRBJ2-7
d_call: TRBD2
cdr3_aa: CASSQGPAGSYEQYF

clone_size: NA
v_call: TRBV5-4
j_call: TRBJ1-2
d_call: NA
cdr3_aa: CASSSDTGEMGQDGYTF

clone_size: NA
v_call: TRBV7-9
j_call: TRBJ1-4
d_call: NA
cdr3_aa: CASSLTGNEKLFF

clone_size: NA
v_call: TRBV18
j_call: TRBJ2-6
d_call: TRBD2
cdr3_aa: CASSTSGGSGANVLTF

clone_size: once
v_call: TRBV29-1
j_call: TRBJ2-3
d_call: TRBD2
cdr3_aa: CSVARLAPSTDTQYF

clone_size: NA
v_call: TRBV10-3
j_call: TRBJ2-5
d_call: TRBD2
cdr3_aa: CATGGLGTSGNQETQYF

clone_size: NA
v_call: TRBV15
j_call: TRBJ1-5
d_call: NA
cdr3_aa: CATSSGDILRESNQPQHF

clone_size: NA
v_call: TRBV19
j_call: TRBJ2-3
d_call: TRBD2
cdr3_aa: CASIGGLAGATLTDTQYF

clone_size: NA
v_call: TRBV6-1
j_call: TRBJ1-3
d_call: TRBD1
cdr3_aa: CASRETGVDSGNTIYF

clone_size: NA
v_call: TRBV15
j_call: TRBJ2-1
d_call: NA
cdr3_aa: CATSRINNEQFF

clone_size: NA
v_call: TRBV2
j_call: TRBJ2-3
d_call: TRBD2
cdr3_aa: CASRVAGGGTDTQYF

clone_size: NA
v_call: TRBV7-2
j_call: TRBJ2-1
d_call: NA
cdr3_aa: CASSPGRLPNNEQFF

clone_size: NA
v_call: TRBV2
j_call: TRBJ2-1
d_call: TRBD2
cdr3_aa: CASRGGTSVNEQFF

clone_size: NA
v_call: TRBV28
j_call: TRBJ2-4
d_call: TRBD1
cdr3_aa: CASSPRTGGAVIQYF

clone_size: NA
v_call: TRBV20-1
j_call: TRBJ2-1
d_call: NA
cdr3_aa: CSAAGDEQFF

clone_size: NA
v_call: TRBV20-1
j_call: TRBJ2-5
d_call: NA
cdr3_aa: CSAAQETQYF

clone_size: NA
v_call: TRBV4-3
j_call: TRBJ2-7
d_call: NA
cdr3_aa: CASSLHGGETYEQYF

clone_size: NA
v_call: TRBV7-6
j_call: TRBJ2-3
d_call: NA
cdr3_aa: CASSLKLGQVPDTQYF

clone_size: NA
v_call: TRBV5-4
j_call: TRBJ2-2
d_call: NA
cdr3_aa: CASSLGMTGELFF

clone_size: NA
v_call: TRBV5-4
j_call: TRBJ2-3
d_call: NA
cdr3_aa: CASTHLGESTDTQYF

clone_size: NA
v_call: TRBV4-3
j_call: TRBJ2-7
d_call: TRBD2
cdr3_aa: CASSQELAGGSWEQYF

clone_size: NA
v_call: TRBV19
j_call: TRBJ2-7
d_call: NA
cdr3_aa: CASSLSPGVTYEQYF

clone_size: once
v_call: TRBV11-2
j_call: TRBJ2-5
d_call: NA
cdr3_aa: CASSLVTPQETQYF

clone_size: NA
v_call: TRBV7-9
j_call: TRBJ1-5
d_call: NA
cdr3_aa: CASSRGSGGGDPQHF

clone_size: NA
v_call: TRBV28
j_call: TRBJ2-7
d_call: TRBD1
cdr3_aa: CASSLGQGPYF

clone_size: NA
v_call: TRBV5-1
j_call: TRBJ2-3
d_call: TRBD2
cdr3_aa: CASSTGLASDTQYF

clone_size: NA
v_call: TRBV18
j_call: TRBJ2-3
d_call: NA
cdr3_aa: CASSPPVDRDTQYF

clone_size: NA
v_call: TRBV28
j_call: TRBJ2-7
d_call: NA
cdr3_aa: CASSTELPRPLREQYF

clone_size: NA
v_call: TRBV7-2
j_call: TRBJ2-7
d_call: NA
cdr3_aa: CASSLGAGITYEQYF

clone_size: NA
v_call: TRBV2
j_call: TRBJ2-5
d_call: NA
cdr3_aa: CASSGDGGSETQYF

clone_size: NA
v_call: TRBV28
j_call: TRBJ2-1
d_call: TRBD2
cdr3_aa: CASSFRLVVGGDSYNEQFF

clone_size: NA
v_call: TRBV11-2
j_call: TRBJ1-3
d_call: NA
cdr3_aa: CASNPTIRSGNTIYF

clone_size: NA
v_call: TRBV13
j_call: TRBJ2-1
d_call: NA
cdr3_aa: CASSLADNEQFF